This T cell receptor beta chain stems from a study of early T cells in non-severe SARS-CoV-2 infection listed by TCRdb under 2021. Looking at the study overall: Because TCR sequencing relied on bulk RNA taken from unsorted whole blood, pairing of alpha and beta chains was not possible.

The full study reports these points: VDJdb matching was skewed toward anti-spike CD8 responses and likely underestimated virus-specific expansions by missing private and CD4 specificities.

Set within a cohort of healthcare workers in London, UK, this nested case-control study involved weekly PCR testing of nasopharyngeal swabs along with blood sampling. Healthcare workers were enrolled in the week of the UK lockdown, from 23 to 31 March 2020, and were followed every week for up to roughly 15 weeks. CDR3 length: 15 amino acids, cysteine to phenylalanine. The CDR3 DNA has 45 bases and is translated from base 1. CDR1 and CDR2, per the germline V gene (reference sequence), are SGHAT and FQDESV. V and J are trimmed by 6 bases and 3 bases, and the gene matches miss 8 bases of the junction. This clonotype was observed at least ten times. It has no known antigen specificity. Base qualities are not recorded, but no much larger clone differs from it by a single base. Library construction relied on 5' RACE. TCRdb records NextSeq 500 as the sequencer. To correct for sequencing error and PCR bias, the TCR library protocol tagged individual cDNA molecules with unique molecular identifiers. Sequencing covered both TCR alpha and beta chains, and within each sample the abundances of alpha and beta sequences were tightly co-correlated. The authors' pipeline ran thus. V gene, J gene and CDR3 annotation of TCR sequences was performed with Decombinator V4. Expanded TCRs were defined as changing significantly between any two time points under a Poisson model with p below 0.0001. TCR abundances were normalised to the total number of TCRs sequenced per sample and expressed as counts per million. TRAV1-2 paired with TRAJ12, TRAJ20 or TRAJ33 defined MAIT TCRs, while TRAV10 paired with TRAJ18 defined iNKT TCRs. VDJdb, accessed 1 November 2021, was searched for CMV, EBV and SARS-CoV-2 annotated TCRs, with TCRs annotated for multiple antigens excluded. In TCRdb, the public reads were trimmed at Q25 with fastp and aligned with MiXCR, with productive beta chains retained. Each CDR3 protein gets just one entry, which takes the most common genes and DNA from the rows behind it. The authors' filters were not applied to this entry. Present in this sample are tens of thousands of distinct CDR3 sequences, around 12% of which were seen just once. Clones ranked in the top ten supply about 5% of the sample.

The chain is assembled from TRBV11-1 and TRBJ2-5; 9 bases in between match TRBD1. The specimen sequenced was whole blood. The sequence was obtained from an adult who was a healthcare worker with PCR-confirmed SARS-CoV-2 infection or an uninfected control (not recorded which). The CDR3 has the sequence CASSSDRGREETQYF. The sequence in DNA is TGTGCCAGCAGTTCGGACAGGGGAAGGGAAGAGACCCAGTACTTC.